Listed below are T cell receptor beta chains from one sample, sequenced in a study of response to subunit inactivated influenza vaccine. TCRdb used MiXCR to reprocess the RT-PCR reads, holding one entry per CDR3 protein. This table holds 600,000 to 850,000 distinct CDR3 sequences, less than 15% found once. The sequences come from PBMCs from blood, collected 14 to 15 days before vaccination. These receptors were obtained from a middle-aged man who received an inactivated influenza vaccine. The CDR3 runs from the conserved cysteine through the conserved F or W. Each record gives: D gene, J gene, clone size, V gene, CDR3 DNA, CDR3 protein. A D gene is named only where the DNA matches it firmly. The size of a clone is reported for some rows only, either as once, few or many, or as a class for expanded clones.

d_gene: NA
j_gene: TRBJ2-1
abundance: many
v_gene: TRBV12-3/TRBV12-4
CDR3nt: TGTGCCAGCAGCCTCTATGGCAATGAGCAGTTCTTC
CDR3aa: CASSLYGNEQFF

d_gene: NA
j_gene: TRBJ2-3
abundance: NA
v_gene: TRBV7-8
CDR3nt: TGTGCCAGCAGCCCACACCCAGATACGCAGTATTTT
CDR3aa: CASSPHPDTQYF

d_gene: NA
j_gene: TRBJ2-5
abundance: NA
v_gene: TRBV5-1
CDR3nt: TGCGCCAGCAGCTTAGCAGATCAAGAGACCCAGTACTTC
CDR3aa: CASSLADQETQYF

d_gene: NA
j_gene: TRBJ1-4
abundance: NA
v_gene: TRBV29-1
CDR3nt: TGCAGCGTTGAGAGCGTTTGTCTGGGACTTTGGGGTGAAAAACTGTTTTTT
CDR3aa: CSVESVCLGLWGEKLFF

d_gene: NA
j_gene: TRBJ2-5
abundance: NA
v_gene: TRBV3-1
CDR3nt: TGTGCCAGCAGCCTCGGCCAGGTGGCGGTCCCAAACAGAGGGGCACGGGAGACCCAGTACTTC
CDR3aa: CASSLGQVAVPNRGARETQYF

d_gene: NA
j_gene: TRBJ2-3
abundance: many
v_gene: TRBV4-3
CDR3nt: TGCGCCAGCAGCCAAGATTGGTGGCAGGGGAGGGGATCTAGCACAGATACGCAGTATTTT
CDR3aa: CASSQDWWQGRGSSTDTQYF

d_gene: NA
j_gene: TRBJ2-5
abundance: few
v_gene: TRBV12-3/TRBV12-4
CDR3nt: TGTGCCAGCAGCGGTGGACAGAAAGAGACCCAGTACTTC
CDR3aa: CASSGGQKETQYF

d_gene: TRBD1
j_gene: TRBJ2-5
abundance: NA
v_gene: TRBV10-3
CDR3nt: TGTGCCATCGCGACAGGGATCGGGGCCCAGTACTTC
CDR3aa: CAIATGIGAQYF

d_gene: TRBD1
j_gene: TRBJ1-2
abundance: few
v_gene: TRBV29-1
CDR3nt: TGCAGCGTTGGGGACAGGTTATCTTCTTTGGATGGCTACACCTTC
CDR3aa: CSVGDRLSSLDGYTF

d_gene: TRBD1
j_gene: TRBJ2-1
abundance: few
v_gene: TRBV4-3
CDR3nt: TGCGCCAGCAGCCAGGATTTCGACAGGGCTAACAATGAGCAGTTCTTC
CDR3aa: CASSQDFDRANNEQFF

d_gene: NA
j_gene: TRBJ2-1
abundance: NA
v_gene: TRBV21-1
CDR3nt: TGTGCCAGCAGCAAAGTTGGCGGGTTAACCTACAATGAGCAGTTCTTC
CDR3aa: CASSKVGGLTYNEQFF

d_gene: TRBD1
j_gene: TRBJ1-5
abundance: few
v_gene: TRBV10-3
CDR3nt: TGTGCCATCAGCGGACAGGGGGTAAATCAGCCCCAGCATTTT
CDR3aa: CAISGQGVNQPQHF

d_gene: NA
j_gene: TRBJ2-3
abundance: NA
v_gene: TRBV20-1
CDR3nt: TGCAGTGCTAGACAGTCAGACGGCACAGATACGCAGTATTTT
CDR3aa: CSARQSDGTDTQYF

d_gene: NA
j_gene: TRBJ2-3
abundance: NA
v_gene: TRBV7-2
CDR3nt: TGTGCCAGCAGCAGCTCAGCAGTTAGCAAAGATACGCAGTATTTT
CDR3aa: CASSSSAVSKDTQYF

d_gene: NA
j_gene: TRBJ2-7
abundance: NA
v_gene: TRBV28
CDR3nt: TGTGCCAGCAGTCCTTTAACCGGAACAGGGTTGAACTACGAGCAGTACTTC
CDR3aa: CASSPLTGTGLNYEQYF

d_gene: NA
j_gene: TRBJ2-5
abundance: NA
v_gene: TRBV10-3
CDR3nt: TGTGCCGTCGGGGGCTTCCGAGCAGGGGATGAAGAGACCCAGTACTTC
CDR3aa: CAVGGFRAGDEETQYF

d_gene: TRBD1
j_gene: TRBJ1-2
abundance: many
v_gene: TRBV27
CDR3nt: TGTGCCAGCAGTGCGACAGGGTATGGCTACACCTTC
CDR3aa: CASSATGYGYTF

d_gene: TRBD2
j_gene: TRBJ2-1
abundance: NA
v_gene: TRBV20-1
CDR3nt: TGCAGTGCTAGACCCACTCTAACCGGGAGGGGATTCTACAATGAGCAGTTCTTC
CDR3aa: CSARPTLTGRGFYNEQFF

d_gene: NA
j_gene: TRBJ1-2
abundance: NA
v_gene: TRBV7-9
CDR3nt: TGTGCCAGCACCTTGGGGGAGGTGAATGGCTACACCTTC
CDR3aa: CASTLGEVNGYTF

d_gene: NA
j_gene: TRBJ2-1
abundance: NA
v_gene: TRBV4-1
CDR3nt: TGCGCCAGCAGCCAACCCGGACGGAGCTCCTACAATGAGCAGTTCTTC
CDR3aa: CASSQPGRSSYNEQFF

d_gene: NA
j_gene: TRBJ2-7
abundance: NA
v_gene: TRBV28
CDR3nt: TGTGCCAGCAGTTTAACGCAAACCTACGAGCAGTACTTC
CDR3aa: CASSLTQTYEQYF

d_gene: TRBD1
j_gene: TRBJ1-6
abundance: few
v_gene: TRBV6-1
CDR3nt: TGTGCCAGCAGGGGACAGGGAGGTTCTTCACCCCTCCACTTT
CDR3aa: CASRGQGGSSPLHF

d_gene: TRBD2
j_gene: TRBJ2-3
abundance: few
v_gene: TRBV24-1
CDR3nt: TGTGCCACCAGTGACCTTGGGACTAGCGGGGGGTACGCGCAGTATTTT
CDR3aa: CATSDLGTSGGYAQYF

d_gene: TRBD1
j_gene: TRBJ2-6
abundance: NA
v_gene: TRBV7-2
CDR3nt: TGTGCCGGAACAGGGGGATCCGGGGCCAACGTCCTGACTTTC
CDR3aa: CAGTGGSGANVLTF

d_gene: NA
j_gene: TRBJ2-3
abundance: few
v_gene: TRBV9
CDR3nt: TGTGCCAGCAGCGTAATAACGACAGATACGCAGTATTTT
CDR3aa: CASSVITTDTQYF

d_gene: NA
j_gene: TRBJ1-2
abundance: NA
v_gene: TRBV4-1
CDR3nt: TGCGCCAGCAGCCAAGTTGGCAGCTTCTATGGCTACACCTTC
CDR3aa: CASSQVGSFYGYTF

d_gene: NA
j_gene: TRBJ2-3
abundance: many
v_gene: TRBV10-3
CDR3nt: TGTGCCATCAGTGAAAACCCCTCGAGGCGTACGCAGTATTTT
CDR3aa: CAISENPSRRTQYF

d_gene: NA
j_gene: TRBJ1-2
abundance: NA
v_gene: TRBV7-9
CDR3nt: TGTGCCAGCAGCAGTGGGGGGCCCGGCGGCTACACCTTC
CDR3aa: CASSSGGPGGYTF

d_gene: NA
j_gene: TRBJ2-7
abundance: NA
v_gene: TRBV28
CDR3nt: TGTGCTACGGACCGCGGCTCCTACGAGCAGTACTTC
CDR3aa: CATDRGSYEQYF

d_gene: NA
j_gene: TRBJ2-2
abundance: many
v_gene: TRBV10-3
CDR3nt: TGTGCCATCAGTGAGTCGCAGGTCACCGGGGAGCTGTTTTTT
CDR3aa: CAISESQVTGELFF

d_gene: TRBD2
j_gene: TRBJ2-1
abundance: NA
v_gene: TRBV7-9
CDR3nt: TGTGCCAGCAGCCGGACTAGCGGGGGAGAGGTGCAGTTCTTC
CDR3aa: CASSRTSGGEVQFF

d_gene: NA
j_gene: TRBJ2-7
abundance: NA
v_gene: TRBV6-2/TRBV6-3
CDR3nt: TGTGCCAGCAGTAAGGGACTGGGCTCCTACGAGCAGTACTTC
CDR3aa: CASSKGLGSYEQYF

d_gene: NA
j_gene: TRBJ2-7
abundance: many
v_gene: TRBV5-6
CDR3nt: TGTGCCAGCCACGAACTCGACTACGAGCAGTACTTC
CDR3aa: CASHELDYEQYF

d_gene: NA
j_gene: TRBJ2-1
abundance: few
v_gene: TRBV4-3
CDR3nt: TGCGCCAGCAGCCAAGATCGTATGTGGGGAGGTGAGCAGTTCTTC
CDR3aa: CASSQDRMWGGEQFF

d_gene: TRBD2
j_gene: TRBJ2-4
abundance: NA
v_gene: TRBV6-1
CDR3nt: TGTGCCAGCAGTAGGACTAGGGGTGCCAAAAACATTCAGTACTTC
CDR3aa: CASSRTRGAKNIQYF

d_gene: NA
j_gene: TRBJ1-1
abundance: many
v_gene: TRBV6-2/TRBV6-3
CDR3nt: TGTGCCAGCAGTTACTCGAGGCTGTCGGGGGGTGCAGCTTTCTTT
CDR3aa: CASSYSRLSGGAAFF

d_gene: NA
j_gene: TRBJ2-2
abundance: few
v_gene: TRBV4-3
CDR3nt: TGCGCCAGCAGCCCAGGGTACAAAGGGGGGGAGCTGTTTTTT
CDR3aa: CASSPGYKGGELFF

d_gene: NA
j_gene: TRBJ2-7
abundance: few
v_gene: TRBV25-1
CDR3nt: TGTGCCAGCAGTGGCGGAAGACACGAGCAGTACTTC
CDR3aa: CASSGGRHEQYF

d_gene: NA
j_gene: TRBJ2-1
abundance: few
v_gene: TRBV20-1
CDR3nt: TGCAGTGCGAGCGTGGGTAATGAGCAGTTCTTC
CDR3aa: CSASVGNEQFF

d_gene: NA
j_gene: TRBJ2-1
abundance: NA
v_gene: TRBV6-2/TRBV6-3
CDR3nt: TGTGCCAGCACCCTAGGGGGCTCCTACAATGAGCAGTTCTTC
CDR3aa: CASTLGGSYNEQFF

d_gene: NA
j_gene: TRBJ2-5
abundance: NA
v_gene: TRBV20-1
CDR3nt: TGCAGTGCTAGAGTGAATTTCCCGGAGACCCAGTACTTC
CDR3aa: CSARVNFPETQYF

d_gene: NA
j_gene: TRBJ2-7
abundance: NA
v_gene: TRBV5-1
CDR3nt: TGCGCCAGCAGCGGGGCAGGGAACATTTACGAGCAGTACTTC
CDR3aa: CASSGAGNIYEQYF

d_gene: TRBD1
j_gene: TRBJ2-7
abundance: NA
v_gene: TRBV6-2/TRBV6-3
CDR3nt: TGTGCCAGCAGTGACAGGGTCCGTGCGAATTACGAGCAGTACTTC
CDR3aa: CASSDRVRANYEQYF

d_gene: TRBD2
j_gene: TRBJ2-1
abundance: few
v_gene: TRBV10-3
CDR3nt: TGTGCCATCAGAGGGACTAGCGCCACATACAATGAGCAGTTCTTC
CDR3aa: CAIRGTSATYNEQFF

d_gene: NA
j_gene: TRBJ2-5
abundance: few
v_gene: TRBV20-1
CDR3nt: TGCAGTGCTAGAGTAAAATGGCGGTCGCTGGGGGAGACCCAGTACTTC
CDR3aa: CSARVKWRSLGETQYF

d_gene: NA
j_gene: TRBJ2-2
abundance: NA
v_gene: TRBV25-1
CDR3nt: TGTGCCAGCAGTGAATCCCAGTCGGGCTACACCGGGGAGCTGTTTTTT
CDR3aa: CASSESQSGYTGELFF

d_gene: TRBD1
j_gene: TRBJ2-3
abundance: few
v_gene: TRBV25-1
CDR3nt: TGTGCCAGCAGTGACCCCCCGGGACAGGGGGGTTTCGATACGCAGTATTTT
CDR3aa: CASSDPPGQGGFDTQYF

d_gene: TRBD2
j_gene: TRBJ2-1
abundance: many
v_gene: TRBV2
CDR3nt: TGTGCCAGCAGTGTAGGACTAGCGGGCTATGAGCAGTTCTTC
CDR3aa: CASSVGLAGYEQFF

d_gene: TRBD2
j_gene: TRBJ2-1
abundance: NA
v_gene: TRBV6-2/TRBV6-3
CDR3nt: TGTGCCAGCAGTTCAACCGGGACTAGCAGGATCACTCTATCCTACAATGAGCAGTTCTTC
CDR3aa: CASSSTGTSRITLSYNEQFF

d_gene: TRBD2
j_gene: TRBJ2-7
abundance: few
v_gene: TRBV7-8
CDR3nt: TGTGCCAGCAGCTTAGTACTAGCGGGGGGCTCTTACGAGCAGTACTTC
CDR3aa: CASSLVLAGGSYEQYF

d_gene: NA
j_gene: TRBJ2-1
abundance: many
v_gene: TRBV20-1
CDR3nt: TGCAGTGCCCCCATCTACAATGAGCAGTTCTTC
CDR3aa: CSAPIYNEQFF

d_gene: TRBD2
j_gene: TRBJ2-5
abundance: NA
v_gene: TRBV30
CDR3nt: TGTGCCTGGAGTTGGACTAGCGGGAGGGAGACCCAGTACTTC
CDR3aa: CAWSWTSGRETQYF

d_gene: NA
j_gene: TRBJ2-7
abundance: many
v_gene: TRBV12-3/TRBV12-4
CDR3nt: TGTGCCAGCAGTTTGTCGCGTTACGAGCAGTACTTC
CDR3aa: CASSLSRYEQYF